This TCR beta chain appears in the sequencing data of a study of siplizumab effects on memory and regulatory T cells. Findings and caveats of the study: Controls had 26.9% Treg-derived mappable alloreactive CD4+ clones on average, versus approximately 69% with siplizumab.

This clone was picked up one time. The target antigen is unknown. Per-sample assaying covered about 10^5 TCR templates. Profiling relied on immunoSEQ multiplex PCR, and the TCRdb table lists in-frame clones only, not all of them. The sample holds about 100,000 clones, more than 85% seen once. The CDR3 has 15 amino acids. Germline values: CDR1 SNHLY, CDR2 FYNNEI. Trimming cost V 2 bases and J 0 bases, with 8 bases left between them. The TCR comes from a human donor in good health. Some clones in this sample may be carry-over from other donors' samples. Sequencing was done on a sample of CD4+ T cells sorted from blood. The gene calls are TRBV2 and TRBJ1-5; D may be TRBD1 (5 bases). The CDR3 DNA sequence: TGTGCCAGCAGTGAATCAGGGCATAGCAATCAGCCCCAGCATTTT. Its translation: CASSESGHSNQPQHF.